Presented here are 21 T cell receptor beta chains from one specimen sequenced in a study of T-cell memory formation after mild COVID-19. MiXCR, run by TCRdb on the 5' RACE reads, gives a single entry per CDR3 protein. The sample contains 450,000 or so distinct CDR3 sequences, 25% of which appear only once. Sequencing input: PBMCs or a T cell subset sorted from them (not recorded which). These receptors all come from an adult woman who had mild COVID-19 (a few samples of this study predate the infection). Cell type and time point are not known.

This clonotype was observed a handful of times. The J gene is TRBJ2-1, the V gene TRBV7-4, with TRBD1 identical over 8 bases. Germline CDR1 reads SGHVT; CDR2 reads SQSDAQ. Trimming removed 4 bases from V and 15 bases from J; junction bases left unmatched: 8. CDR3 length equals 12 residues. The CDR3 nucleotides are TGTGCCAGCAGCTCGGCCCGCGACAGGGGGTTCTTC. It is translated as CASSSARDRGFF.

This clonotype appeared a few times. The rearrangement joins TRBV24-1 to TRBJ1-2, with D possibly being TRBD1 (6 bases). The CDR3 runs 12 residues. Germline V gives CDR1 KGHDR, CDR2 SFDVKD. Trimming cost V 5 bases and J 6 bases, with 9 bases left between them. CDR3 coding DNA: TGTGCCACCAGTGGGGGGCCGAATGGCTACACCTTC. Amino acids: CATSGGPNGYTF.

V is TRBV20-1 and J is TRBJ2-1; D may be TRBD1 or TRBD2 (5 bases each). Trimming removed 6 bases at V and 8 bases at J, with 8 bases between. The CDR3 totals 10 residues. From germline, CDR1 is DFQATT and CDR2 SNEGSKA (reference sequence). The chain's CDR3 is CSAQGHEQFF. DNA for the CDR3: TGCAGTGCCCAGGGACATGAGCAGTTCTTC.

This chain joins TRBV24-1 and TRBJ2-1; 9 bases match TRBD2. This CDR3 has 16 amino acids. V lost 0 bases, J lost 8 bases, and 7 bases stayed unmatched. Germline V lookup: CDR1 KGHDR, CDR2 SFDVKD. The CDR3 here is CATSDLTSGPSDEQFF. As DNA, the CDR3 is TGTGCCACCAGTGATTTGACTAGCGGGCCTTCGGATGAGCAGTTCTTC.

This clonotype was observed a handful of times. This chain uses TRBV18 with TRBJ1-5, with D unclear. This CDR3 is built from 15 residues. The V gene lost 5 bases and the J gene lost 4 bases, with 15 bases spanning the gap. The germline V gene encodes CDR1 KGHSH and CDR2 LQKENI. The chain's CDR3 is CASSATGIANQPQHF. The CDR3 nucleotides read TGTGCCAGCTCAGCGACGGGGATAGCAAATCAGCCCCAGCATTTT. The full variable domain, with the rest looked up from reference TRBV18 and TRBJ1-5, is NAGVMQNPRHLVRRRGQEARLRCSPMKGHSHVYWYRQLPEEGLKFMVYLQKENIIDESGMPKERFSAEFPKEGPSILRIQQVVRGDSAAYFCASSATGIANQPQHFGDGTRLSIL.

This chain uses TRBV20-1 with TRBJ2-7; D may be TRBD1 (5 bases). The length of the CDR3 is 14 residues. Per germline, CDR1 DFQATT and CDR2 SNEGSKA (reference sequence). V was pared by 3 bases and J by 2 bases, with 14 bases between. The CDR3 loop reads CSASWKDKPYEQYF. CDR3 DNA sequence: TGCAGTGCTAGCTGGAAGGACAAGCCCTACGAGCAGTACTTC.

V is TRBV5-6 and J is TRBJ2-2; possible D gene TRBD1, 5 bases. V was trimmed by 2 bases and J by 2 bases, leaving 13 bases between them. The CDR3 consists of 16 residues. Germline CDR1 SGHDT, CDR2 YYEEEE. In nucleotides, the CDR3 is TGTGCCAGCAGCTTTTCGTGGCAGGGCAACACCGGGGAGCTGTTTTTT. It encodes CASSFSWQGNTGELFF.

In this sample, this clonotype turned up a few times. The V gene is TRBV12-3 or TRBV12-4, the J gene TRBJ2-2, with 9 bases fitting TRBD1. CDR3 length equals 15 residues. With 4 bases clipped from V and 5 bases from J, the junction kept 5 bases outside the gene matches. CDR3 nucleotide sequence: TGTGCCAGCAGTTCGGGACAGGGAGAGACCGGGGAGCTGTTTTTT. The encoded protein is CASSSGQGETGELFF.

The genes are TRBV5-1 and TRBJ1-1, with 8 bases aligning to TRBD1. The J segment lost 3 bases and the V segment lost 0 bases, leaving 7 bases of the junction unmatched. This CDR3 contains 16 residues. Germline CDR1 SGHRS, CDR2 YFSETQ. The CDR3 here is CASSLAQGAVYTEAFF. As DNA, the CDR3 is TGCGCCAGCAGCTTGGCCCAGGGGGCTGTTTACACTGAAGCTTTCTTT.

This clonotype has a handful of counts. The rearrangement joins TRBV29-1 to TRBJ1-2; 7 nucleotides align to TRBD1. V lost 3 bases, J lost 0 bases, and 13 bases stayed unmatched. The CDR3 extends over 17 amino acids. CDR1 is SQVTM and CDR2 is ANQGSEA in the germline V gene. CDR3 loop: CSVDVPTEGAANYGYTF. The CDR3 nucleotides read TGCAGCGTTGATGTTCCAACCGAGGGGGCTGCTAACTATGGCTACACCTTC.

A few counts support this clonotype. The CDR3, as DNA: TGTGCCAGCAGCCGGGGACTAGCGGGGCCCAATGAGCAGTTCTTC. Its translation: CASSRGLAGPNEQFF. This rearrangement joins TRBV5-6 to TRBJ2-1; TRBD2 aligns across 13 bases. The CDR3 has 15 amino acids. V lost 4 bases to trimming and J lost 6 bases; unmatched junction nucleotides: 4. The germline V gene encodes CDR1 SGHDT and CDR2 YYEEEE.

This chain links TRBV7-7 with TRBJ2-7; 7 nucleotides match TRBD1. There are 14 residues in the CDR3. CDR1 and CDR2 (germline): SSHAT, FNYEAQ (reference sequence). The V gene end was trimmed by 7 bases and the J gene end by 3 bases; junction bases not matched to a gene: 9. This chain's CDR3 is CASTTDRPDYEQYF. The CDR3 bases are TGTGCCAGCACCACGGACAGGCCCGACTACGAGCAGTACTTC.

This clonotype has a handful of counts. For the CDR3, the DNA is TGTGCCAGCAGTTACGAGCGGGACTACACAGATACGCAGTATTTT. Translated: CASSYERDYTDTQYF. The chain recombines TRBV6-2 or TRBV6-3 with TRBJ2-3; 7 positions match TRBD2. V gave up 2 bases and J gave up 2 bases; unmatched junction bases: 4. The V gene's germline CDR1 is MNHEY and CDR2 SVGEGT. The CDR3 covers 15 residues.

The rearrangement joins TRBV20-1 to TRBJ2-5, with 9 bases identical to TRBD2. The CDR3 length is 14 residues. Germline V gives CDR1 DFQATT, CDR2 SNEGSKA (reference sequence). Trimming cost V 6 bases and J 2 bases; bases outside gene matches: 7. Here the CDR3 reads CSASAGGGQETQYF. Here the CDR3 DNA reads TGCAGTGCATCGGCGGGAGGGGGGCAAGAGACCCAGTACTTC.

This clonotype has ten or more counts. CDR3 sequence: CASSLGNSPLHF. The CDR3 nucleotides are TGCGCCAGCAGCTTGGGGAATTCACCCCTCCACTTT. V gene TRBV5-1 combines with J gene TRBJ1-6; D is uncertain. In germline, CDR1 is SGHRS, CDR2 YFSETQ. The germline V and J ends were trimmed by 0 bases and 7 bases, with 2 bases remaining between them. The CDR3 contains 12 residues.

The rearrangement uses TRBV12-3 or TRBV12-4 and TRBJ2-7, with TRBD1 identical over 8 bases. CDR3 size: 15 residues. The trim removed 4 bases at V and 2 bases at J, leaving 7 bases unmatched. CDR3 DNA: TGTGCCAGCAGTTCCCCAGGGACAGGTCCCTACGAGCAGTACTTC. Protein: CASSSPGTGPYEQYF.

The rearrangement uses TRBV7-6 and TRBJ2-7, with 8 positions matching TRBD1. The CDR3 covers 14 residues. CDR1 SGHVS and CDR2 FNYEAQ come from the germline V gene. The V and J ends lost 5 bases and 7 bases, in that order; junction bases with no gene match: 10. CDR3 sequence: CASSLGTGFLEQYF. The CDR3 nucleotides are TGTGCCAGCAGCCTCGGGACAGGTTTTTTGGAGCAGTACTTC.

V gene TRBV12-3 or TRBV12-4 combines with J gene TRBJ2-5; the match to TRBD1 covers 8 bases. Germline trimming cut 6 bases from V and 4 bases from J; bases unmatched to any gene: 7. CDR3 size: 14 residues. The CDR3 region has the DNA TGTGCCAGCAGACGTACAGGGGGTTTAGAGACCCAGTACTTC. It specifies CASRRTGGLETQYF.

The CDR3 loop reads CASSLDRVKRQPQHF. The CDR3 nucleotides are TGTGCCAGCAGCTTAGACAGGGTTAAAAGACAGCCCCAGCATTTT. The chain couples TRBV7-9 to TRBJ1-5; D may be TRBD1 (6 bases). Germline CDR1 SEHNR, CDR2 FQNEAQ (reference sequence). The V gene lost 1 base and the J gene lost 7 bases, with 14 bases spanning the gap. The CDR3 contains 15 residues.

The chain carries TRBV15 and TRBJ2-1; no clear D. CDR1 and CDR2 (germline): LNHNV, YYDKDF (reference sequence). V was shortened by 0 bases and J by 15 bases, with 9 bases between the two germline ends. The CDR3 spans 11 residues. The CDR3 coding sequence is TGTGCCACCAGCAGAGACGCGTGGGTGTTCTTC. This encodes CATSRDAWVFF.

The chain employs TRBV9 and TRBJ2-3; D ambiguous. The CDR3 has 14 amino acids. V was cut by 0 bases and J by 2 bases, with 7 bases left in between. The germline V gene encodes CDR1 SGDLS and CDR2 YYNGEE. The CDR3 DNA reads TGTGCCAGCAGCGTAGGGCTAAACACAGATACGCAGTATTTT. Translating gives CASSVGLNTDTQYF.